The T cell receptor (beta chain) described here comes from a study of T cell repertoires in cytomegalovirus infection. The wider study: Public signatures in TCR beta pointed to CMV infection and matching HLA type. Study conclusions and caveats: Predominance within the ex vivo response was attributable to HLA-C-restricted CMV-specific TCR beta clonotypes.

Worth noting for this clonotype: What it recognizes is unknown.

TCRdb re-derived calls from the reads in MiXCR, one entry per CDR3 protein. Of under 200,000 distinct CDR3 sequences listed, roughly 17% are singletons. The CDR3 runs to 15 residues. Losses at the gene ends were 2 bases for V and 8 bases for J; bases not matched to a gene: 8. Germline CDR1 and CDR2: LNHNV and YYDKDF (reference sequence). The clonotype was recovered from a human donor in good health (CMV status not recorded). Some clones in this sample may be carry-over from other donors' samples. Sequencing was done on a sample of CD8+ T cells from PBMCs. The rearrangement joins TRBV15 to TRBJ2-1, with 8 bases lining up with TRBD2. CDR3 nucleotides: TGTGCCACCAGCAGACAGCAGCGGGAGAGTGATGAGCAGTTCTTC. Encoded protein: CATSRQQRESDEQFF.